Listed below are T cell receptor beta chains from one sample, sequenced in a study of beta chain features in type 1 diabetes. TCRdb keeps only in-frame clones here, not all; method: immunoSEQ multiplex PCR. The sample shows some 200,000 clones, 16% of them seen only once. The specimen sequenced was naive CD4+ T cells from blood. The source is a man younger than 40 with type 1 diabetes. The CDR3 runs from the conserved cysteine through the conserved F or W. Each record gives: D gene, J gene, V gene, CDR3 protein. A D gene is named only where the DNA matches it firmly.

d_gene: .
j_gene: TRBJ1-4
v_gene: TRBV5-1
CDR3aa: CASSPTGNEKLFF

d_gene: TRBD1
j_gene: TRBJ2-6
v_gene: TRBV4-1
CDR3aa: CASSHPRDRTASGANVLTF

d_gene: TRBD2
j_gene: TRBJ2-1
v_gene: TRBV15
CDR3aa: CATSKTSGSGNEQFF

d_gene: TRBD2
j_gene: TRBJ2-7
v_gene: TRBV29-1
CDR3aa: CSPGTRRYEQYF

d_gene: .
j_gene: TRBJ1-1
v_gene: TRBV7-9
CDR3aa: CASSQQGNTEAFF

d_gene: .
j_gene: TRBJ1-2
v_gene: TRBV9
CDR3aa: CASSPANYGYTF

d_gene: TRBD1
j_gene: TRBJ2-7
v_gene: TRBV4-3
CDR3aa: CASSQESTRTGASREQYF

d_gene: TRBD1
j_gene: TRBJ2-5
v_gene: TRBV28
CDR3aa: CASSLWTGKTQYF

d_gene: TRBD1
j_gene: TRBJ2-2
v_gene: TRBV27
CDR3aa: CASSPGTGYTGELFF

d_gene: .
j_gene: TRBJ1-2
v_gene: TRBV30
CDR3aa: CAWSRGYGYTF

d_gene: .
j_gene: TRBJ2-3
v_gene: TRBV19
CDR3aa: CASSDRNTDTQYF

d_gene: TRBD2
j_gene: TRBJ2-3
v_gene: TRBV5-1
CDR3aa: CASSLGTSGNGYF

d_gene: TRBD2
j_gene: TRBJ2-5
v_gene: TRBV7-2
CDR3aa: CASSFSSGSVETQYF

d_gene: TRBD2
j_gene: TRBJ2-1
v_gene: TRBV7-2
CDR3aa: CASSFSGAGYNEQFF

d_gene: .
j_gene: TRBJ1-1
v_gene: TRBV9
CDR3aa: CASSVRGDTEAFF

d_gene: .
j_gene: TRBJ2-2
v_gene: TRBV5-1
CDR3aa: CASSLAQGYTGELFF

d_gene: .
j_gene: TRBJ1-1
v_gene: TRBV4-3
CDR3aa: CASSQVQWNTEAFF

d_gene: .
j_gene: TRBJ2-7
v_gene: TRBV14
CDR3aa: CASSHLYEQYF